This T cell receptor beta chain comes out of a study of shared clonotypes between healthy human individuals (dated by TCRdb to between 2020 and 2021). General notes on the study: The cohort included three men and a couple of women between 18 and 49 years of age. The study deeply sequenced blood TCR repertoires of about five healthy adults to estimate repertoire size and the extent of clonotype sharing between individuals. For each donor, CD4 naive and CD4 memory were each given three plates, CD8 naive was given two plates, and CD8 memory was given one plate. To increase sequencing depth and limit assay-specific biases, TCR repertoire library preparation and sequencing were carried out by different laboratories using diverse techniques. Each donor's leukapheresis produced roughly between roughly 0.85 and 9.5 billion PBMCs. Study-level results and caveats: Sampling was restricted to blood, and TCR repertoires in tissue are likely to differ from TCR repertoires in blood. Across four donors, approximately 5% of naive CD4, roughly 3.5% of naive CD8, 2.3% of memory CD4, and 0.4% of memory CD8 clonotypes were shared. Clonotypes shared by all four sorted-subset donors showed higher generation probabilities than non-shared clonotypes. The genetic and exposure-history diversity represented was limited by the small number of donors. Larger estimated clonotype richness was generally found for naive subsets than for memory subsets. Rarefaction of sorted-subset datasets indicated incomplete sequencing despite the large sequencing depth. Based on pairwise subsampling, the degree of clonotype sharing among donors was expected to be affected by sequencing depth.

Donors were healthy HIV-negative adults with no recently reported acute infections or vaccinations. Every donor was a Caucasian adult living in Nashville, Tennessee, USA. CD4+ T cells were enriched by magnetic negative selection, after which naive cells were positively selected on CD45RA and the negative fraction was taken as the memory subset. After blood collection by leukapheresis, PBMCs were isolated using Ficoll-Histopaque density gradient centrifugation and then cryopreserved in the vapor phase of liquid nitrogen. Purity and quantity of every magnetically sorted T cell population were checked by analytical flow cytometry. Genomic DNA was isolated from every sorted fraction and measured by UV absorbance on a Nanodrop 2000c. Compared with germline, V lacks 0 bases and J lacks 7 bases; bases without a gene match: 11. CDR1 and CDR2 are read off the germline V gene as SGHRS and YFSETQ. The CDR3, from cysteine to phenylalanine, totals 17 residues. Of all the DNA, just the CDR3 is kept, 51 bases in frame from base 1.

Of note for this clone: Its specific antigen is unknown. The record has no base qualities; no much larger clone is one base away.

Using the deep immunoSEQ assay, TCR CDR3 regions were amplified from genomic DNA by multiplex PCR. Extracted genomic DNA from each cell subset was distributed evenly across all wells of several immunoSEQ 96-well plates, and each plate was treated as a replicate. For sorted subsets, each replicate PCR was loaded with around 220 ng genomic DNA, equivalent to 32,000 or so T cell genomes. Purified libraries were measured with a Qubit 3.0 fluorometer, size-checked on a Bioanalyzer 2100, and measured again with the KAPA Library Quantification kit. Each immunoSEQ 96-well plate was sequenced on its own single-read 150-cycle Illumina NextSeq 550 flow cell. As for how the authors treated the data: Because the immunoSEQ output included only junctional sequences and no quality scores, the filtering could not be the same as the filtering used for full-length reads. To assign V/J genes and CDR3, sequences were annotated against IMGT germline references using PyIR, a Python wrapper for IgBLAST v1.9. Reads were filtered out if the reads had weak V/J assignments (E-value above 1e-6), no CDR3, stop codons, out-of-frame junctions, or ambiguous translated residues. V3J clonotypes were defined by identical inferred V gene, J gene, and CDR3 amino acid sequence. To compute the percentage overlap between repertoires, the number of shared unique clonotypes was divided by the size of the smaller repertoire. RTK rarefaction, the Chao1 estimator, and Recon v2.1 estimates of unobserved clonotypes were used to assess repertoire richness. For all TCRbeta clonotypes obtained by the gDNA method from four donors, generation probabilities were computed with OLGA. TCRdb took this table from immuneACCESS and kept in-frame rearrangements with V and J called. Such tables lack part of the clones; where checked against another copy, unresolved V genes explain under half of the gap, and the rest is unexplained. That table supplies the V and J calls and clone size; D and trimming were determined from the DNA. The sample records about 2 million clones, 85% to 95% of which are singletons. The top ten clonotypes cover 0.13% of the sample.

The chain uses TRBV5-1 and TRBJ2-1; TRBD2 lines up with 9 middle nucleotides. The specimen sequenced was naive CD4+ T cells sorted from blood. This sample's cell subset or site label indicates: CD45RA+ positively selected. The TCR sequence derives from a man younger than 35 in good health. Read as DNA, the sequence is TGCGCCAGCAGCTTGGGTGCTAGCGGGACCCTCGAGAATGAGCAGTTCTTC. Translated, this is CASSLGASGTLENEQFF.